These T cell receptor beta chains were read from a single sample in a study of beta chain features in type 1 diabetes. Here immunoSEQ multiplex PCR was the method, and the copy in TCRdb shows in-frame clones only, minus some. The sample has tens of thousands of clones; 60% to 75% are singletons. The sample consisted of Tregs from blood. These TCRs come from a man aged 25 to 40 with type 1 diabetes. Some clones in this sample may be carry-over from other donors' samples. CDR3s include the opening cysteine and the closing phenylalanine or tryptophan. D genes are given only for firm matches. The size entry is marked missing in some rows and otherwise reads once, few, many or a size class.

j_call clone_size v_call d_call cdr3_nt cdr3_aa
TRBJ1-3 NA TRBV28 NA TGTGCCAGCAGTTTAGCTTGGGGGGACACCATATATTTT CASSLAWGDTIYF
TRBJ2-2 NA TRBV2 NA TGTGCCAGCAGTGGGTGGCACCCCTCGAACACCGGGGAGCTGTTTTTT CASSGWHPSNTGELFF
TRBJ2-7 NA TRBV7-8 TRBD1 TGTGCCAGCAGCTTCGGGACAGGGTTAGGCTACGAGCAGTACTTC CASSFGTGLGYEQYF
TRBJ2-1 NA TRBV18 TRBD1 TGTGCCAGCTCACGCCGGGACAGGTACAATGAGCAGTTCTTC CASSRRDRYNEQFF
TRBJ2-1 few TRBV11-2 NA TGTGCCAGCAGCTTAGACGGGGTCTACAATGAGCAGTTCTTC CASSLDGVYNEQFF
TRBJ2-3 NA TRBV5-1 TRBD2 TGCGCCAGCAGCTTGGCCGTAGCGGGGGACACAGATACGCAGTATTTT CASSLAVAGDTDTQYF
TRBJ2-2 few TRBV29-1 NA TGCAGCGTTGAATCCAGGGTCCCCGGGGAGCTGTTTTTT CSVESRVPGELFF
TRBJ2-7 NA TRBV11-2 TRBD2 TGTGCCAGCAGCCGAAGCGGCGCGGGGGAGCCCTACGAGCAGTACTTC CASSRSGAGEPYEQYF
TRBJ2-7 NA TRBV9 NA TGTGCCGTTGGGGGGTACTACGAGCAGTACTTC CAVGGYYEQYF
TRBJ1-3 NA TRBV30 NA TGTGCCTGGAGTGGTGCAGGGGCTGGAAACACCATATATTTT CAWSGAGAGNTIYF
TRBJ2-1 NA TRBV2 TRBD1 TGTGCCAGCAGTCCACAGGGGAATGAGCAGTTCTTC CASSPQGNEQFF
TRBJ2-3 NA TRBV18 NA TGTGCCAGCTCACCCGGACTGTCAGATACGCAGTATTTT CASSPGLSDTQYF
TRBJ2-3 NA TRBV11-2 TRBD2 TGTGCCAGCAGCTTAATCGGGGGGGCAATGTCGGATACGCAGTATTTT CASSLIGGAMSDTQYF
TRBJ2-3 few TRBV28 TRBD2 TGTGCCAGCGACACCCCCGGGGGGGGCACAGATACGCAGTATTTT CASDTPGGGTDTQYF
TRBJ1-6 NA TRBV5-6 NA TGTGCCAGCAGCCTAGGGTTTGGGGGGTATTCACCCCTCCACTTT CASSLGFGGYSPLHF
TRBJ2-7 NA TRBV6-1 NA TGTGCCAGCACCTTGGGCCTACCGGCCTACGAGCAGTACTTC CASTLGLPAYEQYF
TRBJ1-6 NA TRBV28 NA TGTGCCAGCAGGGGGCCTTTTTATAATTCACCCCTCCACTTT CASRGPFYNSPLHF
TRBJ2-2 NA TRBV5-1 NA TGCGCCAGCAGCTTGGTCGGGGATGACACCGGGGAGCTGTTTTTT CASSLVGDDTGELFF
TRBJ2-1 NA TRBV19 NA TGTGCCAGTAGTCCCGCGGGGTCCTACAATGAGCAGTTCTTC CASSPAGSYNEQFF
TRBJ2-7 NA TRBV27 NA TGTGCCAGCCGAGCCCGAGGGGGAACGCTTTACGAGCAGTACTTC CASRARGGTLYEQYF
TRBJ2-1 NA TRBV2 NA TGTGCCAGCAGTTTCATCCAGGGGCAGTTCTTC CASSFIQGQFF
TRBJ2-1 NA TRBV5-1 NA TGCGCCAGCAGCTTGGATAGGCGGTACAATGAGCAGTTCTTC CASSLDRRYNEQFF
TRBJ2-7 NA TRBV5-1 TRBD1 TGCGCCAGCAGCCCAAGGACAGGTCTCTCCTACGAGCAGTACTTC CASSPRTGLSYEQYF
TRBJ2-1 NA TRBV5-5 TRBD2 TGTGCCAGCAGTGATAGACTAGCGGGGGACTCCAATGAGCAGTTCTTC CASSDRLAGDSNEQFF
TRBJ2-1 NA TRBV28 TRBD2 TGTGCCAGCAGCCCGGGACTAGGAACCCAACTAGGTATATATGAGCAGTTCTTC CASSPGLGTQLGIYEQFF
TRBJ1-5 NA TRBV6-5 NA TGTGCCAGCAGGCGGGATAGCAATCAGCCCCAGCATTTT CASRRDSNQPQHF
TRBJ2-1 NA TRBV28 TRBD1 TGTGCCAGCAGTTTTAGTCTAGGGACAGGGGTAATTGAGCAGTTCTTC CASSFSLGTGVIEQFF
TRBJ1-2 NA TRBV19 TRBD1 TGTGCCAGTAAAACGCGGGGACAGGGGTTCGGGTCCTATGGCTACACCTTC CASKTRGQGFGSYGYTF
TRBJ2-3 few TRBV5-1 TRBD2 TGCGCCAGCAGCTTGAAAGCGGGGGCAGATACGCAGTATTTT CASSLKAGADTQYF
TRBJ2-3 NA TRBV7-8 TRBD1 TGTGCCAGCAGCTCGCGGGGACAGGGGCGCACAGATACGCAGTATTTT CASSSRGQGRTDTQYF
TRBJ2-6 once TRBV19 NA TGTGCCAGTAGTAGGACTGGCGTCTTGGGGGCCAACGTCCTGACTTTC CASSRTGVLGANVLTF
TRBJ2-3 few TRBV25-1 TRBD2 TGTGCCAGCAGTCTAGCGGGGGGGCCGATTAGCACAGATACGCAGTATTTT CASSLAGGPISTDTQYF
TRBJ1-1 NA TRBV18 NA TGTGCCAGCTCACCACCGAATTTCGGCGGGACTGAAGCTTTCTTT CASSPPNFGGTEAFF
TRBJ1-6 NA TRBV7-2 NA TGTGCCAGCAGTCTGGCTAGGGGTCTCTCGAATTCACCCCTCCACTTT CASSLARGLSNSPLHF
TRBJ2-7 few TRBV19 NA TGTGCCAGTAGTATTTCCAGGGGGGCCTACGAGCAGTACTTC CASSISRGAYEQYF
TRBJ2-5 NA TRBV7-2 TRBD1 TGTGCCAGCAGCCCGAGCGGCGACGACAGGGGGGGCCCAAACTTC CASSPSGDDRGGPNF
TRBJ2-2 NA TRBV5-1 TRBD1 TGCGCCGGCAGCCGGGGACAGGCGAGCACCGGGGAGCTGTTTTTT CAGSRGQASTGELFF
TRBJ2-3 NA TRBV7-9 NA TGTGCCAGCAGCTTAGGGGAACGGAGCGGGCGATACACAGATACGCAGTATTTT CASSLGERSGRYTDTQYF
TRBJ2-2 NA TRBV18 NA TGTGCCAGCTCACCCGGGACAAGGAACACCGGGGAGCTGTTTTTT CASSPGTRNTGELFF
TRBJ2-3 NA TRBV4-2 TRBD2 TGTGCCAGCAGCGAGACTAGCGGGGGCACAGATACGCAGTATTTT CASSETSGGTDTQYF
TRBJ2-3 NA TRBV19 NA TGTGCCAGTAGTTACGCGTCCACAGATACGCAGTATTTT CASSYASTDTQYF
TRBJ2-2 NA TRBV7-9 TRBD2 TGTGCCAGCAGCCCACCCGACGGACTAGCGGGAGATACCGGGGAGCTGTTTTTT CASSPPDGLAGDTGELFF
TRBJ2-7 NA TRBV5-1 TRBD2 TGCGCCAGCAGCGAAACTAGCGGGGTCTACGAGCAGTACTTC CASSETSGVYEQYF
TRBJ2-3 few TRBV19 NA TGTGCCAGTAGTAGCTCGGCTAGCGGCACAGATACGCAGTATTTT CASSSSASGTDTQYF
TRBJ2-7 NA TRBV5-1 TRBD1 TGCGCCAGCAGCTTGGAGGCCAGGGGGCTCCCCTCCTACGAGCAGTACTTC CASSLEARGLPSYEQYF
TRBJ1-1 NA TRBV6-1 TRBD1 TGTGCCAGCAGTGAAGCTCTAGGGACAGGGCGTGCTTTCTTT CASSEALGTGRAFF
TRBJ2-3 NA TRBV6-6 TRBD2 TGTGCCAGCAGTTCCAAACGGGGGGGTAGCACAGATACGCAGTATTTT CASSSKRGGSTDTQYF
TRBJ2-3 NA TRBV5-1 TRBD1 TGCGCCAGCAGAGGACAGGGCCCAGATACGCAGTATTTT CASRGQGPDTQYF
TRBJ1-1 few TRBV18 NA TGTGCCAGCTCCGATGGCCCTAACACTGAAGCTTTCTTT CASSDGPNTEAFF
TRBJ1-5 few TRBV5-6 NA TGTGCCAGCAGCTTACTTGGAGGGATCGCCCAGCATTTT CASSLLGGIAQHF
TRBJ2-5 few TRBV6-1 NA TGTGCCAGCAGCCAGGACAGCTTCGACCAAGAGACCCAGTACTTC CASSQDSFDQETQYF
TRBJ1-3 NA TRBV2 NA TGTGCCAGCAGTGTGCGGAACACCATATATTTT CASSVRNTIYF
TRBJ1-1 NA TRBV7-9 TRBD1 TGTGCCAGCAGCTACAGGGGTGGCACTGAAGCTTTCTTT CASSYRGGTEAFF
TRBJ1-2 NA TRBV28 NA TGTGCCAGCAGTTCCTCTGGGGGCTCCTATGGCTACACCTTC CASSSSGGSYGYTF
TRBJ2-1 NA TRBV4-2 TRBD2 TGTGCCAGCAGCCGCACAATAGGGGGACTAGCGGGCTACAATGAGCAGTTCTTC CASSRTIGGLAGYNEQFF
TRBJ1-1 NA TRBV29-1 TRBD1 TGCAGCGTGGGTGGTGTAGTTGGCGGGACAGGGCACACTGAAGCTTTCTTT CSVGGVVGGTGHTEAFF
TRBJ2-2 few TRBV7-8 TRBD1 TGTGCCAGCAGCTCAGGGACAGGGGGGATCGGGGAGCTGTTTTTT CASSSGTGGIGELFF
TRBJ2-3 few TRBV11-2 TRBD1 TGTGCCAGCAGCTCGGGACAGGGAGATACGCAGTATTTT CASSSGQGDTQYF
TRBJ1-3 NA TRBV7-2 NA TGTGCCAGCAGCTTACAGGGAGGGCCTGGAAACACCATATATTTT CASSLQGGPGNTIYF
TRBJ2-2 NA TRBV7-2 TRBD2 TGTGCCAGCAGTCTACAACTAGCGGGGGGTGGTACCGGGGAGCTGTTTTTT CASSLQLAGGGTGELFF